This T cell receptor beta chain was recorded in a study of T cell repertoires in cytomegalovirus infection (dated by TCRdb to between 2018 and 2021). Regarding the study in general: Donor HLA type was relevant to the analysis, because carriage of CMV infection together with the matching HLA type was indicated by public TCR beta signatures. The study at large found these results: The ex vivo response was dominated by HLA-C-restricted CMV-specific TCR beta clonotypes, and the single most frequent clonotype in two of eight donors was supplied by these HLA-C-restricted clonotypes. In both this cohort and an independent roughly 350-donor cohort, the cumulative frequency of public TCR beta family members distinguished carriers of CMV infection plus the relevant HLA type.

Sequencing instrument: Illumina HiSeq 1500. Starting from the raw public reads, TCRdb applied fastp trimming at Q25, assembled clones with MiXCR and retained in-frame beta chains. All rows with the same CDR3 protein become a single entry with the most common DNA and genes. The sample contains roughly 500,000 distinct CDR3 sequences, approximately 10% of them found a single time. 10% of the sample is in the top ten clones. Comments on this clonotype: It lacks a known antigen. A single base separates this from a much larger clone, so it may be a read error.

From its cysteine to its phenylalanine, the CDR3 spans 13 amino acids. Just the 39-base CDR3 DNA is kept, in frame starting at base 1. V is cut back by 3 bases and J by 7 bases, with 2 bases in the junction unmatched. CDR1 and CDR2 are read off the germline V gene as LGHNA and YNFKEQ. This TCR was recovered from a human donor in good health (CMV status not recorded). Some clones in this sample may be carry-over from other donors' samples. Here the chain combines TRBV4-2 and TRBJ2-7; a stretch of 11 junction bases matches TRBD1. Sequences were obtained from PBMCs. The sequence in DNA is TGTGCCAGCAGCCACGGGACAGGGGGGGAGCAGTACTTC. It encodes CASSHGTGGEQYF.